This TCR beta chain was profiled in a study of neurological immune-mediated disorders. The cDNA was synthesized by means of template-switch 5'RACE, which was carried out with 10-nucleotide random UMIs. TCRdb reprocessed the 5' RACE reads with MiXCR, giving one entry per CDR3 protein. The sample holds under 45,000 distinct CDR3 sequences, 14% seen once. This clonotype showed up many times. V dropped 1 base and J dropped 1; count of bases not matched to a gene: 9. This CDR3 region has 18 residues. Germline values: CDR1 DFQATT, CDR2 SNEGSKA (reference sequence). This chain links TRBV20-1 with TRBJ2-7; 14 bases are a match to TRBD2. The sequenced sample was CD4+ T cells from blood. The receptor's source is a woman aged 60-75 years with HTLV-1-associated myelopathy (HAM/TSP). CDR3 protein: CSARGRLAGGPLSYEQYF. Written as DNA, the CDR3 is TGCAGTGCTAGAGGTCGACTAGCGGGGGGGCCCCTATCCTACGAGCAGTACTTC.